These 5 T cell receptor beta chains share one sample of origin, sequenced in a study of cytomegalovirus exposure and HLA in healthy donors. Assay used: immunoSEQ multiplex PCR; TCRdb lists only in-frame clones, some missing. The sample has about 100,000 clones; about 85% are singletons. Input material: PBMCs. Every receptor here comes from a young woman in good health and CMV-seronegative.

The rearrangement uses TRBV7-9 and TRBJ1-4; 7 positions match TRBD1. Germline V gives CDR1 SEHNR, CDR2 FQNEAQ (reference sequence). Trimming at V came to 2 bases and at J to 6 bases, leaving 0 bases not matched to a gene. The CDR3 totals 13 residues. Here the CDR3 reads CASSLQGDEKLFF. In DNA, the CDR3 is TGTGCCAGCAGCTTACAGGGGGATGAAAAACTGTTTTTT. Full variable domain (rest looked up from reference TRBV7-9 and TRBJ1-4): DTGVSQNPRHKITKRGQNVTFRCDPISEHNRLYWYRQTLGQGPEFLTYFQNEAQLEKSRLLSDRFSAERPKGSFSTLEIQRTEQGDSAMYLCASSLQGDEKLFFGSGTQLSVL.

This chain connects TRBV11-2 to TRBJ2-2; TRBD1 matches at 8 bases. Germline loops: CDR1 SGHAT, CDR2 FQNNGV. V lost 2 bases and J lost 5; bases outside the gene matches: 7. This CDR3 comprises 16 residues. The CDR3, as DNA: TGTGCCAGCAGCTTACCAGGGGGCTATACGACCGGGGAGCTGTTTTTT. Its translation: CASSLPGGYTTGELFF.

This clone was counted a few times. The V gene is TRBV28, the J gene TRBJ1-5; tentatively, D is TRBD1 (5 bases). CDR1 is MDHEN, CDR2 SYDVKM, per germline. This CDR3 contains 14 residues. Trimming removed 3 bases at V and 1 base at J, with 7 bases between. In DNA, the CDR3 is TGTGCCAGCAGTTTGGACAAGAGCAATCAGCCCCAGCATTTT. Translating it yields CASSLDKSNQPQHF.

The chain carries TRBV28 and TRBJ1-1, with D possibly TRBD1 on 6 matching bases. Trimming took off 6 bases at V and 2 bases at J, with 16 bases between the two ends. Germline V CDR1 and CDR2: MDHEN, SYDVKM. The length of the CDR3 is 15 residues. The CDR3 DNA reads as TGTGCCAGCAGCCTTAACGGACAGAAAAACACTGAAGCTTTCTTT. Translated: CASSLNGQKNTEAFF.

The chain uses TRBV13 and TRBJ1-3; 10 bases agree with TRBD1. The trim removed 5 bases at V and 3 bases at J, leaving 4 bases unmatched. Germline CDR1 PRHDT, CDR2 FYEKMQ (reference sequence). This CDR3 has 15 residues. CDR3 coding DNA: TGTGCCAGCAGCCTCGACAGGGGGCTTGGAAACACCATATATTTT. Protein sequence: CASSLDRGLGNTIYF. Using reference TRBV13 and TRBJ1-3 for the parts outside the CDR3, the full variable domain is AAGVIQSPRHLIKEKRETATLKCYPIPRHDTVYWYQQGPGQDPQFLISFYEKMQSDKGSIPDRFSAQQFSDYHSELNMSSLELGDSALYFCASSLDRGLGNTIYFGEGSWLTVV.